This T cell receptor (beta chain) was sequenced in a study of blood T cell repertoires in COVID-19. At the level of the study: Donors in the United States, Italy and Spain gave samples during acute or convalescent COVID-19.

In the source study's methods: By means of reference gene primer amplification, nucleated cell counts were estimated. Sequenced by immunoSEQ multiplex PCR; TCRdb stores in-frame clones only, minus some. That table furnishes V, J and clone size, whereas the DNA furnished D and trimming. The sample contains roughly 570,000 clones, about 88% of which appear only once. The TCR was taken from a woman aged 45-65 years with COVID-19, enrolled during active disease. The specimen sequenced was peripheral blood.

As DNA, the CDR3 is TGTGCCAGTAGTATCTCGAGCGTCACCACTGAAGCTTTCTTT. Translating it yields CASSISSVTTEAFF. This chain connects TRBV19 to TRBJ1-1, with D hard to call. The germline V gene has CDR1 LNHDA and CDR2 SQIVND (reference sequence). The V end lost 3 bases, the J end lost 4 bases, and 12 bases lay between the germline ends. This CDR3 has 14 residues.